This TCR beta chain was captured in a study of T cell changes during pregnancy in multiple sclerosis (dated 2019 in TCRdb). Notes on the research overall: Changes in the T cell repertoire over the course of pregnancy were examined in this study in women with multiple sclerosis.

In this sample, this clone turned up a few times. Its binding antigen is unknown. Per-base quality was not reported, and no clone a single base away is much larger than it. Libraries were built with the immunoSEQ multiplex PCR assay. TCRdb limited this immuneACCESS table to in-frame rearrangements with V and J called. A share of clones is missing; checked studies link under half to unresolved V genes, and the rest is unexplained. This sample gives just under 65,000 clones in total; about nine tenths of them show up just once. The ten largest make up roughly 2% of the sample. The CDR3 spans 13 residues, from the cysteine through the phenylalanine. Only the CDR3 portion is preserved as DNA: 39 bases, with reading frame beginning at the first base. Trimming costs V 6 bases and J 5 bases, and their ends lie 13 bases apart. CDR1 and CDR2, looked up from the germline V gene, are MNHEY and SVGAGI.

The chain joins TRBV6-5 to TRBJ1-1; the D region possibly corresponds to TRBD1 (6 bases align). Sequenced here: peripheral blood, sampled in the third trimester of pregnancy. This receptor was identified in a female donor in good health, enrolled as a control in a pregnancy study. The DNA sequence is given as TGTGCCAGCAGGAAGGGGGTAATAACTGAAGCTTTCTTT. It is translated as CASRKGVITEAFF.